The clone carrying this T cell receptor (beta chain) occurred many times. The antigen is not known. This entry comes from a study of T cell repertoires in cytomegalovirus infection. Study details: Peptides in the study included HLA-C-restricted and HLA-B-restricted CMV epitopes. Public signatures in TCR beta pointed to CMV infection and matching HLA type.

CDR1 and CDR2 (germline): ENHRY, SYGVKD. Trimming removed 2 bases at V and 7 bases at J, with 14 bases between. The CDR3 runs to 15 residues. MiXCR was run by TCRdb on the reads, yielding one entry per CDR3 protein. This table has roughly 180,000 distinct CDR3 sequences, roughly 21% appearing once. Notes on the study in general: CMV-specific TCR beta clonotypes restricted by HLA-C were the ones dominating the ex vivo response. People with CMV and the relevant HLA were identified by cumulative public TCR beta family frequency.

This chain links TRBV10-3 with TRBJ1-4; weak D call: TRBD1 (5 bases). The specimen was CD8+ T cells from cultured PBMCs, collected from culture after CMV antigen stimulation. The clonotype originates from a human donor in good health (CMV status not recorded). Some clones in this sample may be carry-over from other donors' samples. The CDR3 is CAISERQGRGEKLFF. DNA of the CDR3: TGTGCCATCAGTGAGAGGCAGGGACGAGGTGAAAAACTGTTTTTT.